The rows below give T cell receptor beta chains drawn from one sample of a study of T cell responses to AZD1222 COVID-19 vaccine. Libraries were prepared by immunoSEQ multiplex PCR; TCRdb keeps only in-frame clonotypes and omits some of them. The sample lists some 70,000 clones; roughly four fifths were seen once. The material sequenced was peripheral blood, taken on day 0 of AZD1222 vaccination. These receptors were taken from an adult in good health. CDR3s include the opening cysteine and the closing phenylalanine or tryptophan. The order of the fields is J gene, V gene, D gene, clone size, CDR3 protein, CDR3 DNA. D genes are given only for firm matches. Clone size appears in some rows only: once, few, many, or a class for an expanded clone.

j_gene: TRBJ1-1; v_gene: TRBV6-1; d_gene: .; abundance: .; CDR3aa: CASSEVGEDTEAFF; CDR3nt: TGTGCCAGCAGTGAAGTAGGAGAGGACACTGAAGCTTTCTTT
j_gene: TRBJ2-5; v_gene: TRBV4-3; d_gene: .; abundance: few; CDR3aa: CASSQDTSRETQYF; CDR3nt: TGCGCCAGCAGCCAAGATACTAGCCGAGAGACCCAGTACTTC
j_gene: TRBJ1-4; v_gene: TRBV4-3; d_gene: .; abundance: .; CDR3aa: CASSPKGYEKLFF; CDR3nt: TGCGCCAGCAGCCCAAAGGGATACGAAAAACTGTTTTTT
j_gene: TRBJ1-3; v_gene: TRBV7-3; d_gene: .; abundance: .; CDR3aa: CASSLSGPGSGNTIYF; CDR3nt: TGTGCCAGCAGCTTATCGGGGCCGGGCTCTGGAAACACCATATATTTT
j_gene: TRBJ2-7; v_gene: TRBV7-6; d_gene: .; abundance: .; CDR3aa: CASSPSLERGDEQYF; CDR3nt: TGTGCCAGCAGCCCTTCCTTGGAGAGGGGCGACGAGCAGTACTTC
j_gene: TRBJ2-1; v_gene: TRBV9; d_gene: .; abundance: .; CDR3aa: CASSGATSYNEQFF; CDR3nt: TGTGCCAGCAGCGGGGCTACCTCCTACAATGAGCAGTTCTTC
j_gene: TRBJ1-6; v_gene: TRBV7-9; d_gene: .; abundance: once; CDR3aa: CASSLGQVNPLHF; CDR3nt: TGTGCCAGCAGCTTAGGACAGGTTAACCCCCTCCACTTT
j_gene: TRBJ2-1; v_gene: TRBV19; d_gene: TRBD1; abundance: few; CDR3aa: CASSIATGGAEFF; CDR3nt: TGTGCCAGTAGTATAGCGACAGGGGGCGCTGAGTTCTTC
j_gene: TRBJ2-1; v_gene: TRBV15; d_gene: .; abundance: .; CDR3aa: CALLQSVEQFF; CDR3nt: TGTGCCTTGTTGCAGTCAGTAGAGCAGTTCTTC
j_gene: TRBJ1-1; v_gene: TRBV4-1; d_gene: .; abundance: .; CDR3aa: CASSQVPGGYTEAFF; CDR3nt: TGCGCCAGCAGCCAAGTGCCCGGGGGTTACACTGAAGCTTTCTTT
j_gene: TRBJ1-5; v_gene: TRBV10-2; d_gene: .; abundance: .; CDR3aa: CASRDGRGGKIQPQHF; CDR3nt: TGCGCCAGCAGGGATGGTCGAGGTGGAAAAATTCAGCCCCAGCATTTT
j_gene: TRBJ2-5; v_gene: TRBV6-2/TRBV6-3; d_gene: .; abundance: .; CDR3aa: CASSFQGEETQYF; CDR3nt: TGTGCCAGCAGTTTTCAGGGTGAAGAGACCCAGTACTTC
j_gene: TRBJ1-6; v_gene: TRBV6-5; d_gene: .; abundance: .; CDR3aa: CASSYGENSPLHF; CDR3nt: TGTGCCAGCAGCTACGGGGAAAATTCACCCCTCCACTTT
j_gene: TRBJ1-2; v_gene: TRBV4-2; d_gene: .; abundance: .; CDR3aa: CASSAREIYGYTF; CDR3nt: TGTGCCAGCAGCGCCCGGGAGATCTATGGCTACACCTTC
j_gene: TRBJ2-7; v_gene: TRBV27; d_gene: TRBD1; abundance: .; CDR3aa: CASSLAGTGGHEQYF; CDR3nt: TGTGCCAGCAGTTTAGCCGGGACAGGGGGCCACGAGCAGTACTTC
j_gene: TRBJ2-3; v_gene: TRBV6-1; d_gene: TRBD2; abundance: .; CDR3aa: CASSELAGGPLDTQYF; CDR3nt: TGTGCCAGCAGTGAGTTAGCGGGGGGGCCGCTGGATACGCAGTATTTT
j_gene: TRBJ2-1; v_gene: TRBV5-4; d_gene: TRBD1; abundance: .; CDR3aa: CASGQGNYNEQFF; CDR3nt: TGTGCCAGCGGACAGGGGAACTACAATGAGCAGTTCTTC
j_gene: TRBJ2-3; v_gene: TRBV7-6; d_gene: TRBD1; abundance: .; CDR3aa: CASTSFPGQSLDTQYF; CDR3nt: TGTGCCAGTACCTCGTTTCCGGGACAGTCGTTGGATACGCAGTATTTT
j_gene: TRBJ1-3; v_gene: TRBV7-2; d_gene: .; abundance: .; CDR3aa: CASSLARDTGNTIYF; CDR3nt: TGTGCCAGCAGCTTAGCGCGGGACACTGGAAACACCATATATTTT
j_gene: TRBJ2-1; v_gene: TRBV7-6; d_gene: TRBD2; abundance: .; CDR3aa: CASSRAVAGSSYNEQFF; CDR3nt: TGTGCCAGCAGCCGCGCTGTAGCGGGGAGCTCCTACAATGAGCAGTTCTTC
j_gene: TRBJ2-5; v_gene: TRBV20-1; d_gene: .; abundance: .; CDR3aa: CSGRQETQYF; CDR3nt: TGCAGTGGGCGCCAAGAGACCCAGTACTTC
j_gene: TRBJ2-7; v_gene: TRBV3-1/TRBV3-2; d_gene: TRBD2; abundance: few; CDR3aa: CASSPRSGGYEQYF; CDR3nt: TGTGCCAGCAGCCCCCGCAGCGGGGGGTACGAGCAGTACTTC
j_gene: TRBJ1-3; v_gene: TRBV2; d_gene: .; abundance: .; CDR3aa: CASSEALGSGNTIYF; CDR3nt: TGTGCCAGCAGTGAAGCGCTCGGGTCTGGAAACACCATATATTTT
j_gene: TRBJ2-3; v_gene: TRBV7-9; d_gene: .; abundance: .; CDR3aa: CASSSSGSDTQYF; CDR3nt: TGTGCCAGCAGCAGTAGTGGATCAGATACGCAGTATTTT
j_gene: TRBJ1-4; v_gene: TRBV11-3; d_gene: .; abundance: .; CDR3aa: CASSSHLGRDEKLFF; CDR3nt: TGTGCCAGCAGTTCGCACCTCGGCAGGGATGAAAAACTGTTTTTT
j_gene: TRBJ2-5; v_gene: TRBV12-5; d_gene: .; abundance: .; CDR3aa: CASGLEVGVIQETQYF; CDR3nt: TGTGCTAGTGGTTTGGAGGTCGGAGTTATCCAAGAGACCCAGTACTTC
j_gene: TRBJ1-5; v_gene: TRBV6-1; d_gene: .; abundance: .; CDR3aa: CASSEGADLNQPQHF; CDR3nt: TGTGCCAGCAGTGAGGGGGCCGACTTAAATCAGCCCCAGCATTTT
j_gene: TRBJ2-1; v_gene: TRBV9; d_gene: .; abundance: .; CDR3aa: CASSPRLDWGEQFF; CDR3nt: TGTGCCAGCAGCCCCCGACTAGACTGGGGTGAGCAGTTCTTC
j_gene: TRBJ1-4; v_gene: TRBV27; d_gene: .; abundance: .; CDR3aa: CASIRHLPFF; CDR3nt: TGTGCCAGCATTCGCCATCTACCGTTTTTT
j_gene: TRBJ2-3; v_gene: TRBV3-1/TRBV3-2; d_gene: TRBD1; abundance: .; CDR3aa: CASSSSGGLTDTQYF; CDR3nt: TGTGCCAGCAGCTCTTCAGGGGGCCTCACAGATACGCAGTATTTT
j_gene: TRBJ1-6; v_gene: TRBV7-9; d_gene: TRBD1; abundance: .; CDR3aa: CASSSNDRGFVSPLHF; CDR3nt: TGTGCCAGCAGCTCAAACGACAGGGGTTTTGTATCACCCCTCCACTTT
j_gene: TRBJ1-4; v_gene: TRBV29-1; d_gene: .; abundance: .; CDR3aa: CSVGGSSTNEKLFF; CDR3nt: TGCAGCGTCGGGGGGTCCTCAACTAATGAAAAACTGTTTTTT
j_gene: TRBJ2-5; v_gene: TRBV5-4; d_gene: TRBD1; abundance: .; CDR3aa: CASSWGDRGQETQYF; CDR3nt: TGTGCCAGCAGTTGGGGGGACAGGGGTCAAGAGACCCAGTACTTC
j_gene: TRBJ2-5; v_gene: TRBV7-2; d_gene: .; abundance: .; CDR3aa: CASSFGTQETQYF; CDR3nt: TGTGCCAGCAGCTTTGGGACGCAAGAGACCCAGTACTTC
j_gene: TRBJ1-5; v_gene: TRBV5-1; d_gene: TRBD1; abundance: .; CDR3aa: CASSLGQGGQPQHF; CDR3nt: TGCGCCAGCAGCCTTGGACAGGGAGGCCAGCCCCAGCATTTT